A selection of T cell receptor beta chains follows, all from one sample in a study of control samples from healthy donors and cancer patients. Produced via immunoSEQ multiplex PCR; TCRdb's table is partial and in-frame only. The table has roughly 140,000 clones, about 94% seen once; the top ten hold approximately 2.5%. The source material was blood. The receptors originated from a man aged 50-60 years in good health. CDR3s include the opening cysteine and the closing phenylalanine or tryptophan. D genes are given only for firm matches. Clone size is given for some rows only: seen once, a few or many times, or a class if the clone is expanded.

V gene: TRBV6-1
D gene: TRBD1
clone size: once
J gene: TRBJ2-3
CDR3 DNA: TGTGCCAGCAGTGAGTCTCCCCCGGGACAGGGGGCAGATACGCAGTATTTT
CDR3 protein: CASSESPPGQGADTQYF

V gene: TRBV10-3
D gene: .
clone size: .
J gene: TRBJ2-5
CDR3 DNA: TGTGCCATCAGTGAGAACGGGGTGACCCAGTACTTC
CDR3 protein: CAISENGVTQYF

V gene: TRBV29-1
D gene: .
clone size: once
J gene: TRBJ2-3
CDR3 DNA: TGCAGCGTCAAAAAGGACAGCACAGATACGCAGTATTTT
CDR3 protein: CSVKKDSTDTQYF

V gene: TRBV25-1
D gene: TRBD1
clone size: few
J gene: TRBJ1-6
CDR3 DNA: TGTGCCAGCAGTGCCAGGACAGGGGGCCTTAATTCACCCCTCCACTTT
CDR3 protein: CASSARTGGLNSPLHF

V gene: TRBV11-2
D gene: .
clone size: .
J gene: TRBJ1-4
CDR3 DNA: TGTGCCAGCAGCTTAGATCGTCACGAAAAACTGTTTTTT
CDR3 protein: CASSLDRHEKLFF

V gene: TRBV28
D gene: TRBD2
clone size: .
J gene: TRBJ2-1
CDR3 DNA: TGTGCCAGCAGCGGCGGGACTAGCGGGAGGTCGGATGAGCAGTTCTTC
CDR3 protein: CASSGGTSGRSDEQFF

V gene: TRBV9
D gene: .
clone size: .
J gene: TRBJ2-3
CDR3 DNA: TGTGCCAGCAGCGTCATGGTAGCGGATACGCAGTATTTT
CDR3 protein: CASSVMVADTQYF

V gene: TRBV29-1
D gene: TRBD1
clone size: .
J gene: TRBJ1-3
CDR3 DNA: TGCAGCGTTCAGCAGGGGGGAGGAAACACCATATATTTT
CDR3 protein: CSVQQGGGNTIYF

V gene: TRBV10-3
D gene: .
clone size: once
J gene: TRBJ1-2
CDR3 DNA: TGTGCCATCAGTGAGAGCCTTAACTATGGCTACACCTTC
CDR3 protein: CAISESLNYGYTF

V gene: TRBV5-6
D gene: .
clone size: once
J gene: TRBJ1-5
CDR3 DNA: TGTGCCAGCAGCTCGGCCCTTCGAGGTCAGCCCCAGCATTTT
CDR3 protein: CASSSALRGQPQHF

V gene: TRBV15
D gene: .
clone size: .
J gene: TRBJ2-7
CDR3 DNA: TGTGCCACCAGCAGAGATGACAGGACAGAGTACGAGCAGTACTTC
CDR3 protein: CATSRDDRTEYEQYF

V gene: TRBV14
D gene: TRBD1
clone size: once
J gene: TRBJ1-1
CDR3 DNA: TGTGCCAGCAGCCAACCAGGGACAGTTAACACTGAAGCTTTCTTT
CDR3 protein: CASSQPGTVNTEAFF

V gene: TRBV27
D gene: .
clone size: .
J gene: TRBJ1-4
CDR3 DNA: TGTGCCAGCAGTTTATCACAGGGAAAACTGTTTTTT
CDR3 protein: CASSLSQGKLFF

V gene: TRBV5-1
D gene: TRBD1
clone size: .
J gene: TRBJ2-7
CDR3 DNA: TGCGCCAGCAGCTTGGACCCAGGGGGCATGTACGAGCAGTACTTC
CDR3 protein: CASSLDPGGMYEQYF

V gene: TRBV7-9
D gene: TRBD2
clone size: few
J gene: TRBJ2-1
CDR3 DNA: TGTGCCAGCAGCTCGGGACTAGCGGGAGAGTACAATGAGCAGTTCTTC
CDR3 protein: CASSSGLAGEYNEQFF

V gene: TRBV10-3
D gene: .
clone size: once
J gene: TRBJ1-1
CDR3 DNA: TGTGCCATCAGTGTGGCTAACACTGAAGCTTTCTTT
CDR3 protein: CAISVANTEAFF

V gene: TRBV6-5
D gene: .
clone size: .
J gene: TRBJ2-5
CDR3 DNA: TGTGCCAGCAGACCAGAATGGGGGCAGGGGACCCAGTACTTC
CDR3 protein: CASRPEWGQGTQYF

V gene: TRBV6-6
D gene: TRBD2
clone size: .
J gene: TRBJ2-5
CDR3 DNA: TGTGCCAGCAGTTACTCGAGGACTAGCTTGCAGACCCAGTACTTC
CDR3 protein: CASSYSRTSLQTQYF

V gene: TRBV2
D gene: .
clone size: .
J gene: TRBJ2-2
CDR3 DNA: TGTGCCAGCGGCTGGGGGCAGCCATCGAACACCGGGGAGCTGTTTTTT
CDR3 protein: CASGWGQPSNTGELFF

V gene: TRBV5-1
D gene: .
clone size: .
J gene: TRBJ1-2
CDR3 DNA: TGCGCCAGCAGCTTGGATAAAAATTACGGGGCTAACTATGGCTACACCTTC
CDR3 protein: CASSLDKNYGANYGYTF

V gene: TRBV28
D gene: .
clone size: .
J gene: TRBJ1-2
CDR3 DNA: TGTGCCAGCAGTTTGGGGCCCTATGGCTACACCTTC
CDR3 protein: CASSLGPYGYTF

V gene: TRBV30
D gene: .
clone size: once
J gene: TRBJ2-1
CDR3 DNA: TGTGCCTGGAGTGTGGTCCCGGGGGATGAGCAGTTCTTC
CDR3 protein: CAWSVVPGDEQFF

V gene: TRBV4-1
D gene: .
clone size: .
J gene: TRBJ1-2
CDR3 DNA: TGCGCCAGCAGCCAAGATAGGAGGGTGCAGGGCTACACCTTC
CDR3 protein: CASSQDRRVQGYTF

V gene: TRBV24-1
D gene: TRBD1
clone size: .
J gene: TRBJ2-1
CDR3 DNA: TGTGCCACCAGTGATTTGGGGACAGGGCCAAAGGGTTACAATGAGCAGTTCTTC
CDR3 protein: CATSDLGTGPKGYNEQFF

V gene: TRBV6-5
D gene: TRBD2
clone size: .
J gene: TRBJ2-7
CDR3 DNA: TGTGCCAGCAGTTTAGCGGGAGCTTTCTACGAGCAGTACTTC
CDR3 protein: CASSLAGAFYEQYF

V gene: TRBV19
D gene: .
clone size: few
J gene: TRBJ1-5
CDR3 DNA: TGTGCCAGTAGACGGGAGCAGAGAAATCAGCCCCAGCATTTT
CDR3 protein: CASRREQRNQPQHF

V gene: TRBV27
D gene: TRBD1
clone size: .
J gene: TRBJ2-1
CDR3 DNA: TGTGCCAGCAGGGGGACAGGGAGAGGGAATGAGCAGTTCTTC
CDR3 protein: CASRGTGRGNEQFF

V gene: TRBV28
D gene: TRBD1
clone size: .
J gene: TRBJ2-7
CDR3 DNA: TGTGCCAGCAGTTTACGGCCGGGACAGGGACCCTACGAGCAGTACTTC
CDR3 protein: CASSLRPGQGPYEQYF

V gene: TRBV28
D gene: TRBD1
clone size: .
J gene: TRBJ1-2
CDR3 DNA: TGTGCCAACGGACAGGGGGCTAACTATGGCTACACCTTC
CDR3 protein: CANGQGANYGYTF

V gene: TRBV7-9
D gene: .
clone size: .
J gene: TRBJ2-7
CDR3 DNA: TGTGCCAGCAGCTTGATACAGGGTATGGCTAACGAGCAGTACTTC
CDR3 protein: CASSLIQGMANEQYF

V gene: TRBV25-1
D gene: TRBD2
clone size: few
J gene: TRBJ2-3
CDR3 DNA: TGTGCCAGCAGTCCCAACGGGACTAGCGGGAGTGCTGATACGCAGTATTTT
CDR3 protein: CASSPNGTSGSADTQYF

V gene: TRBV5-4
D gene: TRBD1
clone size: .
J gene: TRBJ2-3
CDR3 DNA: TGTGCCAGCAGCTTGAACTCAGGGGGCATTGATACGCAGTATTTT
CDR3 protein: CASSLNSGGIDTQYF